This T cell receptor (beta chain) was obtained from a study of CD8+ T cells in alopecia areata. Turning to the study itself: Each of the treated patients was given oral tofacitinib, 5 to 10 mg twice daily, for moderate-to-severe alopecia areata. The study's findings and limits: Clonality in lesional scalp, especially alopecia totalis/universalis, exceeded that of normal scalp.

In the case of this clone: Its specificity is unknown.

The authors extracted RNA and reverse transcribed it into cDNA as the sequencing template. The repertoire was sequenced with immunoSEQ multiplex PCR; TCRdb's copy has only in-frame clones and lacks some. The sample contains hundreds of thousands of clones, under 70% of which appear only once. Trimming pared 4 bases from V and 2 bases from J, leaving 18 bases between. Germline loops: CDR1 GTSNPN, CDR2 SVGIG (reference sequence). The CDR3 covers 15 residues. The authors sorted CD4+ and CD8+ T cells from PBMCs. Sequenced material: CD4+ T cells sorted from blood, taken at week 0. The chain recombines TRBV30 with TRBJ2-7, with unresolved D. The sequence derives from a human donor with alopecia areata. CDR3 loop: CAWIIPGRSPYEQYF. The CDR3 nucleotides read TGTGCCTGGATTATACCCGGACGGTCTCCCTACGAGCAGTACTTC. Variable domain in full (rest from reference TRBV30 and TRBJ2-7): SQTIHQWPATLVQPVGSPLSLECTVEGTSNPNLYWYRQAAGRGLQLLFYSVGIGQISSEVPQNLSASRPQDRQFILSSKKLLLSDSGFYLCAWIIPGRSPYEQYFGPGTRLTVT.